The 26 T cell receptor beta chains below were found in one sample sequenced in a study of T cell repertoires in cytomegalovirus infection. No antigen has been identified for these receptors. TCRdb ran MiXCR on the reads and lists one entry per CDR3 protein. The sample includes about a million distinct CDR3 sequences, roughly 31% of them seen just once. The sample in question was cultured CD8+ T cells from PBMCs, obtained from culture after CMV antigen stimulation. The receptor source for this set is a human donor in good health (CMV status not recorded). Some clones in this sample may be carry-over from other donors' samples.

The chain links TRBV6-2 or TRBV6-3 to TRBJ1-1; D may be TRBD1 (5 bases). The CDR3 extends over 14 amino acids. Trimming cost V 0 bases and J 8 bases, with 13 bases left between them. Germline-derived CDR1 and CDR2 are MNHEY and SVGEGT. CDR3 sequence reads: CASSYSPAQAEAFF. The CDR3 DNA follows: TGTGCCAGCAGTTACTCCCCGGCACAGGCCGAAGCTTTCTTT.

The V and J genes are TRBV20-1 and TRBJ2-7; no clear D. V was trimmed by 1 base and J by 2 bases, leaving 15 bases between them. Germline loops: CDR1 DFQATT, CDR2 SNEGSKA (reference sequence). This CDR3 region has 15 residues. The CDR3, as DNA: TGCAGTGCTAGAGGGGTGCCTCGACAAACCTACGAGCAGTACTTC. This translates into CSARGVPRQTYEQYF.

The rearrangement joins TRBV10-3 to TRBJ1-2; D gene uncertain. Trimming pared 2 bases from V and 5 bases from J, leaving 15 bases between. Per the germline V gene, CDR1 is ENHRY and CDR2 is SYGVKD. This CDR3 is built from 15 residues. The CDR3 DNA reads TGTGCCATCAGTGAGGACGACCCTCCTGCTTATGGCTACACCTTC. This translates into CAISEDDPPAYGYTF.

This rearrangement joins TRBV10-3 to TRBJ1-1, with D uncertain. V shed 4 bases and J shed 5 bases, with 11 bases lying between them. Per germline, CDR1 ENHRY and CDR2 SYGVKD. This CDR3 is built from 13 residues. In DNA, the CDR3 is TGTGCCATCAGTGCGGAGGGTGGGACTGAAGCTTTCTTT. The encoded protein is CAISAEGGTEAFF.

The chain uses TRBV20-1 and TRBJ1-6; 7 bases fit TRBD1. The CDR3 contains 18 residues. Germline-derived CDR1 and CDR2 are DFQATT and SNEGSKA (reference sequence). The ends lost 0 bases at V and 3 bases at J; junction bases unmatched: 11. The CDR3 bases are TGCAGTGCTAGAGATTCCCAGCCAGGGGGAATCTATAATTCACCCCTCCACTTT. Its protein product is CSARDSQPGGIYNSPLHF.

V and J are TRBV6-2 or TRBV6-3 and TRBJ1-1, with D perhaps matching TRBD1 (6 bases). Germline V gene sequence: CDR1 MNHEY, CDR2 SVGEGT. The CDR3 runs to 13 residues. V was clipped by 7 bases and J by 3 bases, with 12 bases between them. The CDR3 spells CASNAQGYTEAFF. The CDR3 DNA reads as TGTGCCAGCAATGCACAGGGCTACACTGAAGCTTTCTTT.

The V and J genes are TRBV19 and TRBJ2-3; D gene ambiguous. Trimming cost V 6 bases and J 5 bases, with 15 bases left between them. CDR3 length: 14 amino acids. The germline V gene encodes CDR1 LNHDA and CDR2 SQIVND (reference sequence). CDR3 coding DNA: TGTGCCAGTAGCCCCGACTGGGCGGTAGATACGCAGTATTTT. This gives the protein CASSPDWAVDTQYF.

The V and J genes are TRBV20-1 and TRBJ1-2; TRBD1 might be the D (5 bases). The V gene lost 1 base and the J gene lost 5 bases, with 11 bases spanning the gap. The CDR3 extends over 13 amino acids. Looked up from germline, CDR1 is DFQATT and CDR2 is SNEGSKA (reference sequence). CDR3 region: CSARGQDKYGYTF. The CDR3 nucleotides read TGCAGTGCTAGAGGCCAGGACAAGTATGGCTACACCTTC.

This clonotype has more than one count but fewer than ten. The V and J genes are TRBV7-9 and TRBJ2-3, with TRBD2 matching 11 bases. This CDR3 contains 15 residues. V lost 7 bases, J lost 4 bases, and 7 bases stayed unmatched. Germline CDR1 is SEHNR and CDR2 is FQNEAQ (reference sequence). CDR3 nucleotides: TGTGCCAGCAATAGACTAGCGGGGAGCTCAGATACGCAGTATTTT. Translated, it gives CASNRLAGSSDTQYF.

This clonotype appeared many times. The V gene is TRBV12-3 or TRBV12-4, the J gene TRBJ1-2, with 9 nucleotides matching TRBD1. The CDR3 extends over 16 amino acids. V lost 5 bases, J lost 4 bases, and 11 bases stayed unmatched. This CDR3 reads CASSPRDRDLVYGYTF. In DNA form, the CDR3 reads TGTGCCAGCAGTCCCCGGGACAGGGATTTGGTCTATGGCTACACCTTC.

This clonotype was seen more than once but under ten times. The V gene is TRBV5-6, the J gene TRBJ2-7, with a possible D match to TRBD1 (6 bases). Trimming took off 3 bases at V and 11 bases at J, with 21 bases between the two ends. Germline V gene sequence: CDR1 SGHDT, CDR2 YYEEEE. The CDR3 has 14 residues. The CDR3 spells CASSYGSGHLMEYV. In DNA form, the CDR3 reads TGTGCCAGCAGCTACGGATCGGGACATCTAATGGAGTACGTC.

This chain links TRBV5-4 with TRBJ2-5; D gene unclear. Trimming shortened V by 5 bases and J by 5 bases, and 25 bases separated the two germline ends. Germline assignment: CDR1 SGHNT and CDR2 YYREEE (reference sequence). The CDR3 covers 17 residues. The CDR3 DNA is TGTGCCAGCAGGCCTACGCCCGGGTCCTCTGGAAGCGAGACCCAGTACTTC. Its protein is CASRPTPGSSGSETQYF.

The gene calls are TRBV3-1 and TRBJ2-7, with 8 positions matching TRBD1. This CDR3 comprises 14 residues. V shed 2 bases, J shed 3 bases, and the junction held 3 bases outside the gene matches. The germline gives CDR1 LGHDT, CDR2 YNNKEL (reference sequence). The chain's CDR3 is CASSQRTGFYEQYF. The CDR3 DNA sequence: TGTGCCAGCAGCCAACGGACAGGGTTCTACGAGCAGTACTTC.

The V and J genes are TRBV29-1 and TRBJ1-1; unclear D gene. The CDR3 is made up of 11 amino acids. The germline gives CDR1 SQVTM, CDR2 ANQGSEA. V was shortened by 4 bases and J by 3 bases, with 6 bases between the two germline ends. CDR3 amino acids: CSVVVDTEAFF. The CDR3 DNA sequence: TGCAGCGTTGTGGTCGACACTGAAGCTTTCTTT.

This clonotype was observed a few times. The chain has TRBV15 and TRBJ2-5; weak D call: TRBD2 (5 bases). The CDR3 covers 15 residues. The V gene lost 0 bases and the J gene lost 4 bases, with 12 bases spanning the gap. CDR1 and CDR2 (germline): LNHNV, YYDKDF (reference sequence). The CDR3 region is CATSRDPGISETQYF. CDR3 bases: TGTGCCACCAGCAGAGATCCGGGAATTTCAGAGACCCAGTACTTC.

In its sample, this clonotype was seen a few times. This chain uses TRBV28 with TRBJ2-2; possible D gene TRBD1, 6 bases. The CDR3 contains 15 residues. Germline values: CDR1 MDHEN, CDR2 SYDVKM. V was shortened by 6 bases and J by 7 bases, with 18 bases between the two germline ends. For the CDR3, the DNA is TGTGCCAGCAGATCCGAACAGGGCACTCTCGGGGAGCTGTTTTTT. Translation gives CASRSEQGTLGELFF.

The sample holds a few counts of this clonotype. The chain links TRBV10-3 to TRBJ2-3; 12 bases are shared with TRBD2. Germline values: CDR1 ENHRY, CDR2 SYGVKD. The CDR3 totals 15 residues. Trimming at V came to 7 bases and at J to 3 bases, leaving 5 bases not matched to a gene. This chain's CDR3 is CAITLTSGGTDTQYF. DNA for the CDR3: TGTGCCATCACCCTTACTAGCGGGGGGACAGATACGCAGTATTTT.

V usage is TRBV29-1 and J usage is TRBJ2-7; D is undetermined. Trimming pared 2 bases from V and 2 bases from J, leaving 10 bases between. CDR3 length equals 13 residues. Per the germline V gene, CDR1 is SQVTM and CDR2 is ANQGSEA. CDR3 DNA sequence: TGCAGCGTTGAATCCCAAACTACCTACGAGCAGTACTTC. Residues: CSVESQTTYEQYF.

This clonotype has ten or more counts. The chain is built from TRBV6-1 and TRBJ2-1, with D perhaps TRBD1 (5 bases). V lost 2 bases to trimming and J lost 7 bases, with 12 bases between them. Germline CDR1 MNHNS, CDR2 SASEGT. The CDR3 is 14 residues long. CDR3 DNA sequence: TGTGCCAGCAGTGAACCACAGGAGACGAATGAGCAGTTCTTC. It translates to CASSEPQETNEQFF.

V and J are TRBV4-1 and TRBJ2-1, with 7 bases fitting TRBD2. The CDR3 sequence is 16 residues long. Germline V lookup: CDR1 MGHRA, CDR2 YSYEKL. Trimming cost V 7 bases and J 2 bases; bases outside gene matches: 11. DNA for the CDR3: TGCGCCAGCAACCCCAACGGGCGGGGGACCTACAATGAGCAGTTCTTC. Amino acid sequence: CASNPNGRGTYNEQFF.

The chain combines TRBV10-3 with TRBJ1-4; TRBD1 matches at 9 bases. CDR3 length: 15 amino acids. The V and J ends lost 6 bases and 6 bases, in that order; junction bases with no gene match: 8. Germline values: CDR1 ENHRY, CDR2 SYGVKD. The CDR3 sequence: CAISAGTGNDEKLFF. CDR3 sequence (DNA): TGTGCCATCAGCGCCGGGACAGGGAATGATGAAAAACTGTTTTTT.

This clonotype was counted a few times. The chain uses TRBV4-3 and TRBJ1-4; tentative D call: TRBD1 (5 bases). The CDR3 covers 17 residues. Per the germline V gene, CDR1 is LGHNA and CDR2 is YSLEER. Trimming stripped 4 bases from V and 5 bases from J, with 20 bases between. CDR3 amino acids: CASSRGRVGSRNEKLFF. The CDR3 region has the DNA TGCGCCAGCAGCCGGGGACGGGTAGGCAGCCGGAATGAAAAACTGTTTTTT.

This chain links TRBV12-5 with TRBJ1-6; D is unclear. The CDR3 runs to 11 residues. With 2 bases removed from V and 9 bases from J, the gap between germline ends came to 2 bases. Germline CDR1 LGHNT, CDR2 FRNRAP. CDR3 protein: CASGLSSPLHF. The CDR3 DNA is TGTGCTAGTGGTTTGAGTTCACCCCTCCACTTT.

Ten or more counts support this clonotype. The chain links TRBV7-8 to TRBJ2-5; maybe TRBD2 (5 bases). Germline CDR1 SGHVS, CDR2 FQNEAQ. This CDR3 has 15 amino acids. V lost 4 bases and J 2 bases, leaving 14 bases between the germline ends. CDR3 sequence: CASSSTAGLQETQYF. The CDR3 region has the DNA TGTGCCAGCAGCTCGACGGCCGGACTGCAAGAGACCCAGTACTTC.

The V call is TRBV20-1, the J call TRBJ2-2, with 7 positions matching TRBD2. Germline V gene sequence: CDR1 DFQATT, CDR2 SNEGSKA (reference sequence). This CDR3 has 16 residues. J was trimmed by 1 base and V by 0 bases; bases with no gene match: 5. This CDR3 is CSARDLGGVNTGELFF. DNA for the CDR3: TGCAGTGCTAGAGATTTGGGGGGGGTGAACACCGGGGAGCTGTTTTTT.

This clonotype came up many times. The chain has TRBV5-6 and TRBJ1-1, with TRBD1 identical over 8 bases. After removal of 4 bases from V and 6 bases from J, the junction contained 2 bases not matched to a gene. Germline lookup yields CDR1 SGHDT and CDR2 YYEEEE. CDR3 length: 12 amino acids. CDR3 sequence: CASSPDRAEAFF. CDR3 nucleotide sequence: TGTGCCAGCAGCCCGGACAGGGCTGAAGCTTTCTTT.